This paragraph covers one T cell receptor beta chain sequence. Its specificity is not known. This sample is drawn from a study of T cell responses to AZD1222 COVID-19 vaccine. Germline V CDR1 and CDR2: SGHTS, YDEGEE. The CDR3 covers 15 residues. V dropped 4 bases and J dropped 4; count of bases not matched to a gene: 8. Broader study findings: Donors were chiefly white British, with a greater number of females, and clonal diversity was perhaps underestimated.

The assay was immunoSEQ multiplex PCR, and TCRdb's table has in-frame clones only and misses some. The sample comprises under 110,000 clones, roughly nine tenths of which are singletons, and under 1.5% rests with the top ten. This specimen was peripheral blood, taken on day 0 of AZD1222 vaccination. The V and J genes are TRBV5-8 and TRBJ2-3; 8 positions match TRBD2. The clonotype comes from an adult in good health. As DNA, the CDR3 is TGTGCCAGCAGCCCCCCCCGCGGGGGGTCAGATACGCAGTATTTT. Translating gives CASSPPRGGSDTQYF.